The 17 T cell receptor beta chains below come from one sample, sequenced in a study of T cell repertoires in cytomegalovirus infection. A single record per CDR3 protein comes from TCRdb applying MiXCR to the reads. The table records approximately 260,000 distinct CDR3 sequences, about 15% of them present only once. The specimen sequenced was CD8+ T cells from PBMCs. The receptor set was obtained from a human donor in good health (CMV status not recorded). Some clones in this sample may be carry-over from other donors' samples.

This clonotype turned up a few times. The DNA of the CDR3 is TGTGCCAGCAGTTTAAGCGGGGGTACGATAGATACGCAGTATTTT. Residues: CASSLSGGTIDTQYF. V and J are TRBV12-3 or TRBV12-4 and TRBJ2-3; 8 bases are a match to TRBD2. The V segment lost 2 bases and the J segment 5 bases; nucleotides outside the gene matches: 6. The CDR3 is 15 residues long.

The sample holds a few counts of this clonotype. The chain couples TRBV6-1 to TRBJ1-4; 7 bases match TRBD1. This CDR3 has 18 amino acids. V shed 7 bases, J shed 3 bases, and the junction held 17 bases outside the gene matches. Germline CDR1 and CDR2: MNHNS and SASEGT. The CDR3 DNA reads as TGTGCCAGCAACCCGATGTACAGGGGTTTCTATTCTAATGAAAAACTGTTTTTT. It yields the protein CASNPMYRGFYSNEKLFF.

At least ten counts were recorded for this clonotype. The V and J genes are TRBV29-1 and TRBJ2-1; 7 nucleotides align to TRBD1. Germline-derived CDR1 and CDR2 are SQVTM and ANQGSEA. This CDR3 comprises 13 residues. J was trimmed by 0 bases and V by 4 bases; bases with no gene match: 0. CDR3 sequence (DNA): TGCAGCGTTGGGGACAGCTCCTACAATGAGCAGTTCTTC. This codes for CSVGDSSYNEQFF.

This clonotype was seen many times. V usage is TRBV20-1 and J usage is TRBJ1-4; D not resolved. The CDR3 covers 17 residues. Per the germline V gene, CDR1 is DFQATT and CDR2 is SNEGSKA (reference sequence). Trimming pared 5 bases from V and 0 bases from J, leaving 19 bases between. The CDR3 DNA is TGCAGTGCTCCCACCCGGGCCGTGAGAGCAACTAATGAAAAACTGTTTTTT. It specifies CSAPTRAVRATNEKLFF.

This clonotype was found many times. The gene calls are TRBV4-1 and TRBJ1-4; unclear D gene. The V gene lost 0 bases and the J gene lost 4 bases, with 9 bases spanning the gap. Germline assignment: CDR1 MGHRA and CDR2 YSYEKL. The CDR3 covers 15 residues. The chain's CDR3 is CASSQEAVINEKLFF. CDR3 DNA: TGCGCCAGCAGCCAAGAGGCGGTAATTAATGAAAAACTGTTTTTT.

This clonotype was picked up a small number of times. CDR3 DNA sequence: TGCAGCGTCGCAGGCTTCGGTTCCTACGAGCAGTACTTC. The encoded protein is CSVAGFGSYEQYF. This chain joins TRBV29-1 and TRBJ2-7; no clear D. CDR1 SQVTM and CDR2 ANQGSEA come from the germline V gene. Deletions cut 6 bases from V and 1 base from J, with 13 bases between. The CDR3 spans 13 residues.

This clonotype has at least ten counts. The CDR3 loop is CASSLAGRANTIYF. In nucleotides, the CDR3 is TGTGCCAGCAGTTTAGCGGGCAGAGCAAACACCATATATTTT. The chain couples TRBV28 to TRBJ1-3; no clear D. The V and J ends lost 2 bases and 6 bases respectively, with 11 bases between them. CDR3 size: 14 residues. Per the germline V gene, CDR1 is MDHEN and CDR2 is SYDVKM.

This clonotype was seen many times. CDR3 loop: CASSLLVDSYNEQFF. The CDR3 nucleotides read TGTGCCAGCAGCTTACTAGTTGACTCCTACAATGAGCAGTTCTTC. The genes are TRBV7-3 and TRBJ2-1; D unclear. V dropped 2 bases and J dropped 0 bases, with 8 bases sitting between them. CDR3 length: 15 residues. Germline-derived CDR1 and CDR2 are SGHTA and FQGTGA. The full variable domain, in which reference TRBV7-3 and TRBJ2-1 provide the parts outside the CDR3, is GAGVSQTPSNKVTEKGKYVELRCDPISGHTALYWYRQSLGQGPEFLIYFQGTGAADDSGLPNDRFFAVRPEGSVSTLKIQRTERGDSAVYLCASSLLVDSYNEQFFGPGTRLTVL.

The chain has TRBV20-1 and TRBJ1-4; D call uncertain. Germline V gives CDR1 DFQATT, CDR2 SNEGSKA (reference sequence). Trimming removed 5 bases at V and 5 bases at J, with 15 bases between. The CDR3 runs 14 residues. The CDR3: CSAAPGVYNEKLFF. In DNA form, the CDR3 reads TGCAGTGCTGCCCCCGGTGTCTACAATGAAAAACTGTTTTTT.

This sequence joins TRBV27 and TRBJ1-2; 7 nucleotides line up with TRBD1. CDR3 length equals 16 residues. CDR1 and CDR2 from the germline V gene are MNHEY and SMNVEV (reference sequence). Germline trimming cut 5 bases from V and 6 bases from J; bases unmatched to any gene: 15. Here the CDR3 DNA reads TGTGCCAGCAGTCCCTTGGAGGGCGGAGGGGGCGATGGCTACACCTTC. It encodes CASSPLEGGGGDGYTF.

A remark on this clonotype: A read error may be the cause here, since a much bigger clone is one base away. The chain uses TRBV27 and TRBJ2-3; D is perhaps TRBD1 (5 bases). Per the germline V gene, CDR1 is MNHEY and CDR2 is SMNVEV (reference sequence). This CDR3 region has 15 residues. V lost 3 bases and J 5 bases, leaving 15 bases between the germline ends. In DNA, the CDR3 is TGTGCCAGCAGTTTTATATCGACAGCCATAGATACGCAGTATTTT. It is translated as CASSFISTAIDTQYF.

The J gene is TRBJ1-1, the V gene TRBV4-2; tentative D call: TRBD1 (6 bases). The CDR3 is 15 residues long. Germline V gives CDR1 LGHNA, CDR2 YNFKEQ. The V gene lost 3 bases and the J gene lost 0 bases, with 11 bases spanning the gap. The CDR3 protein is CASSQDRQVNTEAFF. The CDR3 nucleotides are TGTGCCAGCAGCCAGGATAGACAGGTGAACACTGAAGCTTTCTTT.

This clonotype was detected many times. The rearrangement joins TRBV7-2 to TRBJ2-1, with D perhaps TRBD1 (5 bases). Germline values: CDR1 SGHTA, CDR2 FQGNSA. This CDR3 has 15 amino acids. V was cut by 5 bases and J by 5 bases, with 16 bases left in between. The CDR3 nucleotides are TGTGCCAGCAGCGCCTGGGCAGGGATTGACAATGAGCAGTTCTTC. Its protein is CASSAWAGIDNEQFF.

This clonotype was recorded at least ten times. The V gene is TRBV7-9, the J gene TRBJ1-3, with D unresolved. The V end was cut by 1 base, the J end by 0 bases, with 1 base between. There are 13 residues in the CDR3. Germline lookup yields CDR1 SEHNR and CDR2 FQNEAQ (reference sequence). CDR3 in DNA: TGTGCCAGCAGCTTAGACTCTGGAAACACCATATATTTT. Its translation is CASSLDSGNTIYF.

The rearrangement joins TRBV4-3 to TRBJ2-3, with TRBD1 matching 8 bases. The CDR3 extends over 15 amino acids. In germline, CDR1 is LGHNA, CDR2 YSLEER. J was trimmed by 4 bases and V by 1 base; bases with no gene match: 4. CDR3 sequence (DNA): TGCGCCAGCAGCCAAGCAGGGGGCCAGGCAGATACGCAGTATTTT. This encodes CASSQAGGQADTQYF.

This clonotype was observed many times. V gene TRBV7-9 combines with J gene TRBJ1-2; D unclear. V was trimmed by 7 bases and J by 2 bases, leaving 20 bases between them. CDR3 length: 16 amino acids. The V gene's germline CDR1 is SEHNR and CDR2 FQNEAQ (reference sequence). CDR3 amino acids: CASTSVLGYTNYGYTF. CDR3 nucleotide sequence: TGTGCCAGCACCTCGGTTTTGGGGTACACCAACTATGGCTACACCTTC.

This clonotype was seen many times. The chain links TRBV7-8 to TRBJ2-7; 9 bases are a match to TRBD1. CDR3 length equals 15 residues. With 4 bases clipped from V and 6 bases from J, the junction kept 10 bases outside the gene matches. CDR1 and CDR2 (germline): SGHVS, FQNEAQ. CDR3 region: CASSSGLGQGGEQYF. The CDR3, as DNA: TGTGCCAGCAGCTCGGGATTGGGACAGGGTGGCGAGCAGTACTTC.